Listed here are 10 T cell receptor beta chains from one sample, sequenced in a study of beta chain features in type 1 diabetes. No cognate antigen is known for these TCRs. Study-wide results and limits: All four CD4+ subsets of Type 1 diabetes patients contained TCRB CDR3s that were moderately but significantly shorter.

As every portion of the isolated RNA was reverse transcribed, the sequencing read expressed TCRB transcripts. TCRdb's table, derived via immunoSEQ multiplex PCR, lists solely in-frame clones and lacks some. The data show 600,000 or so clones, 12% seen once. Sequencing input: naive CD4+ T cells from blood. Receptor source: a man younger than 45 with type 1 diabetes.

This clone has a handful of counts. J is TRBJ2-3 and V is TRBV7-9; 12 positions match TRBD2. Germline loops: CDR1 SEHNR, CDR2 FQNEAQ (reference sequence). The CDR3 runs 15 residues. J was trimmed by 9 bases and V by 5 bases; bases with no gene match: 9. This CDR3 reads CASSPLAGGPETQYF. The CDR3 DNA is TGTGCCAGCAGCCCCCTAGCGGGGGGGCCCGAGACGCAGTATTTT.

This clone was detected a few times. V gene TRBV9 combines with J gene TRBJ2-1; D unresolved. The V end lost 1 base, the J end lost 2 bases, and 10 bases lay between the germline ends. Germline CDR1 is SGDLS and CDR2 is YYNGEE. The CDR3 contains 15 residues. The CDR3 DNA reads TGTGCCAGCAGCGTAAACAACGGACCCTACAATGAGCAGTTCTTC. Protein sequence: CASSVNNGPYNEQFF.

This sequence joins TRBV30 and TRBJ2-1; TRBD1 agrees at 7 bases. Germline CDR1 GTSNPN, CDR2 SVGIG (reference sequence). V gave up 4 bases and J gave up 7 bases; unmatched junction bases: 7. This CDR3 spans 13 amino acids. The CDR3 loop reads CAWTTGEWNEQFF. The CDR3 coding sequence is TGTGCCTGGACTACAGGGGAATGGAATGAGCAGTTCTTC.

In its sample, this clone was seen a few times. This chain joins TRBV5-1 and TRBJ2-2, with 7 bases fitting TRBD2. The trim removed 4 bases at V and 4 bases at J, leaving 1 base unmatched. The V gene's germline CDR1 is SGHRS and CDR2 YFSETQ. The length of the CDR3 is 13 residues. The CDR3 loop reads CASSRGVTGELFF. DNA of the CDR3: TGCGCCAGCAGCCGGGGGGTCACCGGGGAGCTGTTTTTT.

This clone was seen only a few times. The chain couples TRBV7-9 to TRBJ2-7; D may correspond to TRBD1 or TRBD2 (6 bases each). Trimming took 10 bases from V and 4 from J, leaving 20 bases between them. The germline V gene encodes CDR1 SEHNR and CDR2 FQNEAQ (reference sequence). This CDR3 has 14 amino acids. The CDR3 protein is CATIPGKGGYEQYF. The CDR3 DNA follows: TGTGCCACCATCCCTGGCAAAGGGGGGTACGAGCAGTACTTC.

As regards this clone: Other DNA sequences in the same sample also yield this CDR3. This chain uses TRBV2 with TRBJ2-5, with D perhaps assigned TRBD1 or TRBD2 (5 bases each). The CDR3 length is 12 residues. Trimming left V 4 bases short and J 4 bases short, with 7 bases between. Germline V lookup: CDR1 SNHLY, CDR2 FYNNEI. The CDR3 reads CASSAGRETQYF. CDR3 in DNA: TGTGCCAGCAGTGCGGGACGAGAGACCCAGTACTTC.

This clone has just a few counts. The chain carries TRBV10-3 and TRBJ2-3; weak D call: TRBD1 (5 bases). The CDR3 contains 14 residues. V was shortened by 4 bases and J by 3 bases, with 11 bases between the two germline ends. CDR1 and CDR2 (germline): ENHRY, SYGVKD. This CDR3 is CAISGLTGTDTQYF. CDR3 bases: TGTGCCATCAGTGGCCTTACAGGAACAGATACGCAGTATTTT.

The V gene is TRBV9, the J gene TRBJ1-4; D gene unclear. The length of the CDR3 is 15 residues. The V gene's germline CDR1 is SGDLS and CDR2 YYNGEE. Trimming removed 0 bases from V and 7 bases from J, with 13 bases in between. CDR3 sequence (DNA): TGTGCCAGCAGCGTAGGGCCCCAAGAGGGTGAAAAACTGTTTTTT. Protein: CASSVGPQEGEKLFF.

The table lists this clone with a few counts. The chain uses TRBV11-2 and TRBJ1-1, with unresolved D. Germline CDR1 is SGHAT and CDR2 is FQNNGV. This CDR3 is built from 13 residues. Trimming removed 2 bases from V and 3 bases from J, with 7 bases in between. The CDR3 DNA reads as TGTGCCAGCAGCTTAACCGGGCACACTGAAGCTTTCTTT. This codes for CASSLTGHTEAFF.

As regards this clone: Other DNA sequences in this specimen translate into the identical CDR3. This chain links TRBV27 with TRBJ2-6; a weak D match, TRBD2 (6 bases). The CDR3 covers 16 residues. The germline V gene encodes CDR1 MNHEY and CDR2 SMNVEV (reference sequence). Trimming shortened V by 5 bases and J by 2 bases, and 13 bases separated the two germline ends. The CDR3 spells CASSLEGRPGANVLTF. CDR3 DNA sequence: TGTGCCAGCAGTCTGGAGGGGAGACCTGGGGCCAACGTCCTGACTTTC. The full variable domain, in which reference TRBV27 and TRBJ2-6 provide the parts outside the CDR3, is EAQVTQNPRYLITVTGKKLTVTCSQNMNHEYMSWYRQDPGLGLRQIYYSMNVEVTDKGDVPEGYKVSRKEKRNFPLILESPSPNQTSLYFCASSLEGRPGANVLTFGAGSRLTVL.